This TCR beta chain came from a study of T cell responses to AZD1222 COVID-19 vaccine. Data came from immunoSEQ multiplex PCR; TCRdb stores just in-frame clones and leaves some out. The data hold 74,000 or so clones, with around 83% observed a single time. Germline CDR1 and CDR2: DFQATT and SNEGSKA (reference sequence). Trimming removed 3 bases at V and 1 base at J, with 13 bases between. This CDR3 comprises 15 residues. The rearrangement joins TRBV20-1 to TRBJ1-5; D is unresolved. The sequence came from an adult in good health. Sequencing used peripheral blood, obtained on day 0 of AZD1222 vaccination. The chain's CDR3 is CSASRVYGSNQPQHF. CDR3 coding DNA: TGCAGTGCTAGTCGCGTTTATGGGAGCAATCAGCCCCAGCATTTT.